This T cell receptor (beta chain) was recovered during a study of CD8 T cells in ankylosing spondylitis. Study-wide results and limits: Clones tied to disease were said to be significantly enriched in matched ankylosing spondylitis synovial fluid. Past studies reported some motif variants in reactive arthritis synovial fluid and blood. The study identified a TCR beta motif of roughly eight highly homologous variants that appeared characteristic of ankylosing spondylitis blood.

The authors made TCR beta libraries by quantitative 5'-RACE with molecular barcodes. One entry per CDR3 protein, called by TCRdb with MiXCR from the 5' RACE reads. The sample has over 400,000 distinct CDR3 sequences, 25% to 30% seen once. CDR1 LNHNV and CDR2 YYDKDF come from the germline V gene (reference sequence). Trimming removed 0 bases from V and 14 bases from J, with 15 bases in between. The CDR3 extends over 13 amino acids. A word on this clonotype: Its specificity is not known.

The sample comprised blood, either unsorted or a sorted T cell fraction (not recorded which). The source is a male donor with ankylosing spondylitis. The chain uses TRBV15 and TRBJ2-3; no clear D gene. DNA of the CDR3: TGTGCCACCAGCAGAGATTTGGCCCAAAGGGTGTATTTT. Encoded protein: CATSRDLAQRVYF.